This is a list of T cell receptor beta chains from one sample in a study of blood T cells in healthy people across ages. Using its own MiXCR run on the 5' RACE reads, TCRdb lists one record per CDR3 protein. The sample contains about 1,500,000 distinct CDR3 sequences, approximately 40% of which appear only once. Sequences were obtained from blood. These receptor sequences come from a young woman in good health. CDR3s include the opening cysteine and the closing phenylalanine or tryptophan. The D gene is left open where the match is weak. Size is omitted from some rows. Given values are once, few, many or a class for expanded clones.

d_call	v_call	j_call	clone_size	cdr3_nt	cdr3_aa
.	TRBV10-3	TRBJ2-5	.	TGTGCCGCCTGGGGACCCACACAAGAGACCCAGTACTTC	CAAWGPTQETQYF
TRBD2	TRBV27	TRBJ2-7	few	TGTGCCAGCAGTCCCGGGGGGAACCCCTACGAGCAGTACTTC	CASSPGGNPYEQYF
.	TRBV21-1	TRBJ2-6	few	TGTGCCAGCAGCAAGCACTCGGGACAGGGAAGCTCTGGGGCCAACATCCTGACTTTC	CASSKHSGQGSSGANILTF
TRBD1	TRBV10-3	TRBJ2-1	.	TGTGCCATCAGTGAGTCGATAGGGGGCGGTTATGAGCAGTTCTTC	CAISESIGGGYEQFF
.	TRBV9	TRBJ1-1	once	TGTGCCAGCTCTCGGTCAGGGGCCCCTGAAGCTTTCTTT	CASSRSGAPEAFF
.	TRBV27	TRBJ1-1	once	TGTGCCAGCAGTGTAGGGGGGTATGGCACTGAAGCTTTCTTT	CASSVGGYGTEAFF
.	TRBV27	TRBJ2-7	many	TGTGCCAGCAGTTTATCAACCCCCTACGAGCAGTACTTC	CASSLSTPYEQYF
.	TRBV5-1	TRBJ2-5	.	TGCGCCAGCAGCGGTACCGTCTACCAAGAGACCCAGTACTTC	CASSGTVYQETQYF
TRBD2	TRBV3-1	TRBJ2-1	.	TGTGCCAGCAGCCAAGGAGTCCTAGCGGGGGGAAATGAGCAGTTCTTC	CASSQGVLAGGNEQFF
.	TRBV11-2	TRBJ2-2	.	TGTGCCAGCAGCTTAGTAACGACTATAGATTTCACCGGGGAGCTGTTTTTT	CASSLVTTIDFTGELFF
TRBD2	TRBV6-6	TRBJ2-5	few	TGTGCCAGCAGTTCCACGAGCGGGGCAGAGACCCAGTACTTC	CASSSTSGAETQYF
TRBD2	TRBV20-1	TRBJ2-1	few	TGCAGTGCTAGAGGGCCAGCGGGAGAGCAGTTCTTC	CSARGPAGEQFF
.	TRBV4-1	TRBJ2-1	once	TGCGCCAGCAGCCCGGTGGGCCGGAGGGCCTACAATGAGCAGTTCTTC	CASSPVGRRAYNEQFF
.	TRBV29-1	TRBJ2-4	.	TGCAGCGTTGTTGGTCGGTACAAAAACATTCAGTACTTC	CSVVGRYKNIQYF
.	TRBV28	TRBJ2-3	many	TGTGCCAGCAGTTCTCCCCCGGACCTCACAGATACGCAGTATTTT	CASSSPPDLTDTQYF
.	TRBV20-1	TRBJ1-3	.	TGCAGTGCTAGAGATCAAGGGGATGGAAACACCATATATTTT	CSARDQGDGNTIYF
.	TRBV20-1	TRBJ2-3	few	TGCAGTGCTAGAGATTCTCCGACAGATACGCAGTATTTT	CSARDSPTDTQYF
.	TRBV4-3	TRBJ2-1	.	TGCGCCAGCAGCCAAGTGAGATACAATGAGCAGTTCTTC	CASSQVRYNEQFF
TRBD2	TRBV20-1	TRBJ2-7	.	TGCAGTGCTAGCCCTCGACTAGCGGGAGGGCCCTACGAGCAGTACTTC	CSASPRLAGGPYEQYF
.	TRBV4-1	TRBJ2-1	.	TGCGCCAGCAGCCCAGGTTCCTACAATGAGCCGTTCTTC	CASSPGSYNEPFF
TRBD2	TRBV11-2	TRBJ2-7	few	TGTGCCAGCAGTACCGGGACTAGCGCCTCCTACGAGCAGTACTTC	CASSTGTSASYEQYF
.	TRBV29-1	TRBJ2-5	few	TGCAGCGTTTTGGGGAAACAAGAGACCCAGTACTTC	CSVLGKQETQYF
.	TRBV2	TRBJ1-4	.	TGTGCCACCAAGGTCGGGGAAAAACTGTTTTTT	CATKVGEKLFF
TRBD1	TRBV20-1	TRBJ1-5	few	TGCAGTGCTAGACGGGGACAGGGGTACAATCAGCCCCAGCATTTT	CSARRGQGYNQPQHF
.	TRBV7-2	TRBJ1-6	few	TGTGCCAGCAGCTCACAGGGATCGGGTTATTCACCCCTCCACTTT	CASSSQGSGYSPLHF
TRBD2	TRBV5-1	TRBJ2-1	few	TGCGCCAGCAGCCCGGGACTAGTCATCGATGAGCAGTTCTTC	CASSPGLVIDEQFF
TRBD1	TRBV6-5	TRBJ1-1	.	TGTGCCAGCAGGCCACAGGGGTTGGTTGAAGCTTTCTTT	CASRPQGLVEAFF
.	TRBV7-9	TRBJ2-6	.	TGTGCCAGCAGCTTAGTCGACTCTAAAGGGGCCAACGTCCTGACTTTC	CASSLVDSKGANVLTF
.	TRBV20-1	TRBJ2-3	.	TGCAGTGGCCGGTTGGACACAGATACGCAGTATTTT	CSGRLDTDTQYF
.	TRBV5-5	TRBJ2-2	.	TGTGCCAGCAGCTTGAACGGGGAGCTGTTTTTT	CASSLNGELFF
TRBD2	TRBV6-6	TRBJ2-3	.	TGTGCCAGCACCTCGCGGGGGGAGACAGATACGCAGTATTTT	CASTSRGETDTQYF
.	TRBV20-1	TRBJ2-5	.	TGCAGTGCTGACCTCCTACTTAGGGAGCAGTACTTC	CSADLLLREQYF
TRBD2	TRBV3-1	TRBJ2-5	.	TGTGCCAGCAGCCAAGGGCCAGCGGGGCCTGACTACAATGAGCAGTACTTC	CASSQGPAGPDYNEQYF
TRBD2	TRBV7-2	TRBJ2-7	once	TGTGCCAGCAGCTTAGGTGTAGCGGGGGGCACCTACGAGCAGTACTTC	CASSLGVAGGTYEQYF
.	TRBV6-1	TRBJ1-1	.	TGTGCCAGCAGGGTAACCGGGACTACAACAGCTTTCTTT	CASRVTGTTTAFF
TRBD1	TRBV18	TRBJ2-7	.	TGTGCCAGCTCACCTCCAGACAGGGCCTACGAGCAGTACTTC	CASSPPDRAYEQYF
.	TRBV6-5	TRBJ1-2	few	TGTGCCAGCCACAGCCGAACCGATATCTATGGCTACACCTTC	CASHSRTDIYGYTF